These 19 T cell receptor beta chains were all obtained from the same sample, sequenced in a study of blood T cell repertoires in COVID-19. Using immunoSEQ multiplex PCR, the repertoire was profiled, and TCRdb retains in-frame clones only, with some absent. The profile covers 150,000 or so clones, with approximately 93% appearing a single time and just under 2% taken by the ten largest. Sequencing used peripheral blood. All receptors come from a woman between 55 and 75 years old with COVID-19, enrolled during active disease.

The chain employs TRBV5-1 and TRBJ2-3; D is unresolved. Germline V gene lookup returns CDR1 SGHRS and CDR2 YFSETQ. This CDR3 is built from 13 residues. Trimming stripped 6 bases from V and 6 bases from J, with 14 bases between. The CDR3 here is CASISTSRDTQYF. DNA of the CDR3: TGCGCCAGCATCTCCACCTCGCGTGATACGCAGTATTTT.

The chain employs TRBV4-3 and TRBJ2-7; 11 positions agree with TRBD2. This CDR3 contains 13 residues. Germline loops: CDR1 LGHNA, CDR2 YSLEER. V shed 6 bases, J shed 12 bases, and the junction held 10 bases outside the gene matches. The CDR3 spells CASSPLAGDPGYF. DNA of the CDR3: TGCGCCAGCAGTCCACTAGCGGGGGACCCCGGGTACTTC.

V gene TRBV7-2 combines with J gene TRBJ1-3; D is perhaps TRBD1 (6 bases). V lost 1 base to trimming and J lost 0 bases, with 10 bases between them. The CDR3 sequence is 16 residues long. Germline lookup yields CDR1 SGHTA and CDR2 FQGNSA. For the CDR3, the DNA is TGTGCCAGCAGCTTAGTCGGACAGTTCTCTGGAAACACCATATATTTT. Translation: CASSLVGQFSGNTIYF.

V usage is TRBV18 and J usage is TRBJ2-1; D possibly corresponds to TRBD2 (6 bases). Per germline, CDR1 KGHSH and CDR2 LQKENI. The CDR3 extends over 15 amino acids. The ends were cut back, 2 bases at V and 2 bases at J, with 10 bases in the middle. CDR3 protein: CASSPVSGTYNEQFF. Here the CDR3 DNA reads TGTGCCAGCTCACCAGTTAGCGGAACCTACAATGAGCAGTTCTTC.

The J gene is TRBJ1-2, the V gene TRBV9, with TRBD1 identical over 7 bases. V lost 4 bases, J lost 7 bases, and 16 bases stayed unmatched. This CDR3 region has 16 residues. Per germline, CDR1 SGDLS and CDR2 YYNGEE. In DNA, the CDR3 is TGTGCCAGCAGCACTCGACAGGGCGATTTGGCGACTGGCTACACCTTC. Translating gives CASSTRQGDLATGYTF.

The gene calls are TRBV6-5 and TRBJ2-7; 9 positions match TRBD1. Germline V gives CDR1 MNHEY, CDR2 SVGAGI. The CDR3 covers 14 residues. The ends lost 5 bases at V and 4 bases at J; junction bases unmatched: 6. CDR3 region: CASSRDRANYEQYF. CDR3 coding DNA: TGTGCCAGCAGTCGGGACAGGGCCAATTACGAGCAGTACTTC.

This clone was observed a single time. The CDR3 sequence is CASSQATPSGGASDTQYF. The CDR3 region has the DNA TGCGCCAGCAGCCAAGCAACTCCTAGCGGGGGGGCATCAGATACGCAGTATTTT. The chain uses TRBV4-1 and TRBJ2-3; TRBD2 aligns across 12 bases. There are 18 residues in the CDR3. J lost 4 bases, V lost 1 base, and 9 bases had no gene match. Germline V CDR1 and CDR2: MGHRA, YSYEKL.

CDR3 amino acids: CASSPAGGRGELFF. For the CDR3, the DNA is TGTGCCAGCAGCCCAGCGGGGGGGCGCGGGGAGCTGTTTTTT. The chain joins TRBV3-1 (or the pseudogene TRBV3-2) to TRBJ2-2; 10 bases line up with TRBD2. Germline lookup yields CDR1 LGHDT and CDR2 YNNKEL (reference sequence). J was trimmed by 7 bases and V by 4 bases; bases with no gene match: 3. The length of the CDR3 is 14 residues.

The rearrangement uses TRBV7-9 and TRBJ1-1, with D possibly TRBD1 on 6 matching bases. CDR1 is SEHNR, CDR2 FQNEAQ, per germline (reference sequence). The CDR3 totals 15 residues. V was pared by 4 bases and J by 0 bases, with 12 bases between. The CDR3 here is CASSSAGAMNTEAFF. CDR3 bases: TGTGCCAGCAGCTCAGCAGGGGCCATGAACACTGAAGCTTTCTTT.

The chain has TRBV2 and TRBJ1-2; 10 nucleotides agree with TRBD1. This CDR3 contains 15 residues. Germline V lookup: CDR1 SNHLY, CDR2 FYNNEI. V lost 2 bases and J lost 10; bases outside the gene matches: 10. The CDR3: CASSETPGQGVPYTF. The CDR3 bases are TGTGCCAGCAGTGAAACCCCCGGACAGGGGGTCCCCTACACCTTC.

This rearrangement joins TRBV7-3 to TRBJ2-7; TRBD2 matches at 7 bases. The germline V gene encodes CDR1 SGHTA and CDR2 FQGTGA. CDR3 length: 13 amino acids. Germline trimming cut 1 base from V and 6 bases from J; bases unmatched to any gene: 3. CDR3 bases: TGTGCCAGCAGCTTAATAGGGGAGGGCGAGCAGTACTTC. Translating it yields CASSLIGEGEQYF.

V gene TRBV24-1 combines with J gene TRBJ2-3, with D perhaps matching TRBD2 (6 bases). Germline V gene lookup returns CDR1 KGHDR and CDR2 SFDVKD. Trimming left V 2 bases short and J 7 bases short, with 15 bases between. There are 15 residues in the CDR3. The CDR3, as DNA: TGTGCCACCAGTGATTCTGGCCGGGGGAGGAATACGCAGTATTTT. Its translation: CATSDSGRGRNTQYF.

J is TRBJ1-1 and V is TRBV19, with D unclear. The germline V and J ends were trimmed by 7 bases and 7 bases, with 10 bases remaining between them. CDR3 length: 11 amino acids. Germline CDR1 LNHDA, CDR2 SQIVND (reference sequence). The DNA of the CDR3 is TGTGCCAGTAATGTCGGGTTTGAAGCTTTCTTT. Translated, it gives CASNVGFEAFF.

This rearrangement joins TRBV12-3 or TRBV12-4 to TRBJ2-5; D unresolved. The germline V and J ends were trimmed by 3 bases and 5 bases, with 7 bases remaining between them. The CDR3 contains 12 residues. The CDR3 region is CASSFVHETQYF. For the CDR3, the DNA is TGTGCCAGCAGTTTTGTTCATGAGACCCAGTACTTC.

The chain recombines TRBV27 with TRBJ2-7; D is possibly TRBD2 (5 bases). CDR3 size: 14 residues. Germline lookup yields CDR1 MNHEY and CDR2 SMNVEV (reference sequence). The V and J ends lost 2 bases and 3 bases respectively, with 11 bases between them. The CDR3 DNA sequence: TGTGCCAGCAGTTTAACCACTAGTAACTACGAGCAGTACTTC. This codes for CASSLTTSNYEQYF.

The chain employs TRBV19 and TRBJ1-1, with TRBD1 matching 8 bases. Germline CDR1 LNHDA, CDR2 SQIVND (reference sequence). Trimming took 6 bases from V and 7 from J; bases not matched to a gene: 10. This CDR3 comprises 14 residues. CDR3 sequence: CASRLDRGHIEAFF. For the CDR3, the DNA is TGTGCCAGTAGACTAGACAGGGGCCATATTGAAGCTTTCTTT. Filled out from reference TRBV19 and TRBJ1-1, the complete variable domain reads DGGITQSPKYLFRKEGQNVTLSCEQNLNHDAMYWYRQDPGQGLRLIYYSQIVNDFQKGDIAEGYSVSREKKESFPLTVTSAQKNPTAFYLCASRLDRGHIEAFFGQGTRLTVV.

CDR3 region: CASSLGTGGFGADTQYF. CDR3 nucleotides: TGTGCCAGCAGCTTGGGGACAGGGGGCTTTGGGGCAGATACGCAGTATTTT. V is TRBV5-8 and J is TRBJ2-3, with TRBD1 matching over 11 bases. This CDR3 spans 17 amino acids. V trimming: 0 bases; J trimming: 4 bases; junction bases outside the gene matches: 7. Germline CDR1 is SGHTS and CDR2 is YDEGEE.

The genes are TRBV27 and TRBJ1-3; 9 nucleotides line up with TRBD1. The length of the CDR3 is 17 residues. Germline loops: CDR1 MNHEY, CDR2 SMNVEV (reference sequence). Trimming cost V 3 bases and J 0 bases; bases outside gene matches: 6. In nucleotides, the CDR3 is TGTGCCAGCAGTTTGTCGACAGGGGGTTTCTCTGGAAACACCATATATTTT. Translating it yields CASSLSTGGFSGNTIYF.

The CDR3 sequence is CASSPPSPGHRAFF. The CDR3 region has the DNA TGTGCCAGCTCACCACCTTCCCCGGGACATCGGGCTTTCTTT. The chain combines TRBV18 with TRBJ1-1, with D perhaps matching TRBD1 (6 bases). The CDR3 covers 14 residues. Deletions cut 0 bases from V and 11 bases from J, with 16 bases between. Looked up from germline, CDR1 is KGHSH and CDR2 is LQKENI.